These T cell receptor beta chains were read from a single sample in a study of CD8 T cells in Susac syndrome. MiXCR was run by TCRdb on the immunoSEQ multiplex PCR reads, yielding one entry per CDR3 protein. The table has about 24,000 distinct CDR3 sequences, over 85% seen once. Input material: CD8+ T cells from PBMCs. These receptors all come from a human donor with Susac syndrome. The CDR3 runs from the conserved cysteine through the conserved F or W. D genes are given only for firm matches. The size entry is marked missing in some rows and otherwise reads once, few, many or a size class.

j_gene: TRBJ1-4; abundance: -; v_gene: TRBV6-5; d_gene: -; CDR3nt: TGTGCCAGCAGTTCTCCCGGGACTAATGAAAAACTGTTTTTT; CDR3aa: CASSSPGTNEKLFF
j_gene: TRBJ1-5; abundance: -; v_gene: TRBV7-2; d_gene: -; CDR3nt: TGTGCCAGCACCTTCCCCCAGCATTTT; CDR3aa: CASTFPQHF
j_gene: TRBJ2-5; abundance: -; v_gene: TRBV7-9; d_gene: TRBD1; CDR3nt: TGTGCCAGCAGCGCCCGGGACAGACAAAAAGAGACCCAGTACTTC; CDR3aa: CASSARDRQKETQYF
j_gene: TRBJ1-1; abundance: -; v_gene: TRBV11-3; d_gene: -; CDR3nt: TGTGCCAGCAGCTTAGAGGGTCTGGGGCCGAACACTGAAGCTTTCTTT; CDR3aa: CASSLEGLGPNTEAFF
j_gene: TRBJ2-2; abundance: -; v_gene: TRBV5-1; d_gene: TRBD1; CDR3nt: TGCGCCAGCAGTCGAGAGGGGGCGACCACCGGGGAGCTGTTTTTT; CDR3aa: CASSREGATTGELFF
j_gene: TRBJ2-7; abundance: few; v_gene: TRBV24-1; d_gene: TRBD1; CDR3nt: TGTGCCACCAGTCCGTCTGGGACAGGGAAGTACGAGCAGTACTTC; CDR3aa: CATSPSGTGKYEQYF
j_gene: TRBJ2-7; abundance: -; v_gene: TRBV7-2; d_gene: TRBD1; CDR3nt: TGTGCCAGCAGCTTAGTATGGGACAGCAAGCAGTACTTC; CDR3aa: CASSLVWDSKQYF
j_gene: TRBJ2-7; abundance: -; v_gene: TRBV5-4; d_gene: TRBD1; CDR3nt: TGTGCCAGCAGCTTTTACAGGGGCTCCTACGAGCAGTACTTC; CDR3aa: CASSFYRGSYEQYF
j_gene: TRBJ1-2; abundance: -; v_gene: TRBV27; d_gene: -; CDR3nt: TGTGCCAGCAGTTTATCGACGGGGGAAAGGGACTATGGCTACACCTTC; CDR3aa: CASSLSTGERDYGYTF
j_gene: TRBJ2-5; abundance: -; v_gene: TRBV7-9; d_gene: -; CDR3nt: TGTGCCAGCAGCTTAGGTTCTCCGGGGGAGACCCAGTACTTC; CDR3aa: CASSLGSPGETQYF
j_gene: TRBJ1-1; abundance: once; v_gene: TRBV9; d_gene: -; CDR3nt: TGTGCCAGCACCGCCGGGGGCAGGGGCACTGAAGCTTTCTTT; CDR3aa: CASTAGGRGTEAFF
j_gene: TRBJ1-6; abundance: -; v_gene: TRBV4-1; d_gene: TRBD1; CDR3nt: TGCGCCAGCAGCCAAGATCCCACAGGGGGCTTGGATTCACCCCTCCACTTT; CDR3aa: CASSQDPTGGLDSPLHF
j_gene: TRBJ1-2; abundance: -; v_gene: TRBV7-9; d_gene: -; CDR3nt: TGTGCCAGCAGCCTAGACGGGGGAGGAGGCGGCTACACCTTC; CDR3aa: CASSLDGGGGGYTF
j_gene: TRBJ1-2; abundance: -; v_gene: TRBV12-3/TRBV12-4; d_gene: TRBD1; CDR3nt: TGTGCCAGCAGCACCCCTCATGAGGGACAGGGTCATGGCTACACCTTC; CDR3aa: CASSTPHEGQGHGYTF
j_gene: TRBJ1-2; abundance: -; v_gene: TRBV7-9; d_gene: -; CDR3nt: TGTGCCAGCAGCTTAGAGGCCGGCTATGGCTACACCTTC; CDR3aa: CASSLEAGYGYTF
j_gene: TRBJ2-1; abundance: -; v_gene: TRBV5-6; d_gene: TRBD1; CDR3nt: TGTGCCAGCAGGACTCTGACAGGGGATTATGAGCAGTTCTTC; CDR3aa: CASRTLTGDYEQFF
j_gene: TRBJ2-1; abundance: -; v_gene: TRBV15; d_gene: -; CDR3nt: TGTGCCACCAGCAGGGCTAGACTTGGACAGAACAATGAGCAGTTCTTC; CDR3aa: CATSRARLGQNNEQFF
j_gene: TRBJ2-7; abundance: -; v_gene: TRBV5-1; d_gene: TRBD1; CDR3nt: TGCGCCAGCAGTTTGGACAGGGCCTCCTACGAGCAGTACTTC; CDR3aa: CASSLDRASYEQYF
j_gene: TRBJ2-3; abundance: -; v_gene: TRBV28; d_gene: -; CDR3nt: TGTGCCAGCAGTTATACCGACCATTCGGGGGATACGCAGTATTTT; CDR3aa: CASSYTDHSGDTQYF